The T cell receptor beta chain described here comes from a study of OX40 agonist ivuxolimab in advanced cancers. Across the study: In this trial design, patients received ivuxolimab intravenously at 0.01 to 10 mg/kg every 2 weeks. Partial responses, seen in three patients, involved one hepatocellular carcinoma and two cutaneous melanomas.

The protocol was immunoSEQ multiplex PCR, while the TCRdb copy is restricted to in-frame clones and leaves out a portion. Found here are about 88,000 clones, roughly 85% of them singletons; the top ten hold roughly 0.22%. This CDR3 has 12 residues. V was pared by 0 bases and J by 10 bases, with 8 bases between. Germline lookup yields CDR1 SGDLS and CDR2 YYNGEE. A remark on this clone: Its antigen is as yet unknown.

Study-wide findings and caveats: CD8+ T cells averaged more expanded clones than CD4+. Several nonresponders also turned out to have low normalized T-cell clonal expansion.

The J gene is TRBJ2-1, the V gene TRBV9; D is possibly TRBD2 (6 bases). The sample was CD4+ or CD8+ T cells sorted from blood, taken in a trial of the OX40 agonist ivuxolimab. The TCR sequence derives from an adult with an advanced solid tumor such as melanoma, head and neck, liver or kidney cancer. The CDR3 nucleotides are TGTGCCAGCAGCGTAGATGGGGGGGAGCAGTTCTTC. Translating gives CASSVDGGEQFF. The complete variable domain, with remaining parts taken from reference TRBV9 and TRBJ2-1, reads DSGVTQTPKHLITATGQRVTLRCSPRSGDLSVYWYQQSLDQGLQFLIQYYNGEERAKGNILERFSAQQFPDLHSELNLSSLELGDSALYFCASSVDGGEQFFGPGTRLTVL.